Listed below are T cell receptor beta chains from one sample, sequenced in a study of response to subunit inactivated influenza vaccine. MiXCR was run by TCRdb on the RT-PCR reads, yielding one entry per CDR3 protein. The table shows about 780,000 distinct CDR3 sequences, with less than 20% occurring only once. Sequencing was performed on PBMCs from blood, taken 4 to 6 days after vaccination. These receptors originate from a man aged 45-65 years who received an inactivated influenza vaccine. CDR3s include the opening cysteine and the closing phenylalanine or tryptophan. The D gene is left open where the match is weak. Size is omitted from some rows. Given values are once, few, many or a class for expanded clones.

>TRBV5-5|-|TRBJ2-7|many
TGTGCCAGCAGCACGGGGTACACCTACGAGCAGTACTTC
CASSTGYTYEQYF
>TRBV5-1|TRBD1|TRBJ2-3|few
TGCGCCAGCAGCCCTTACAGGGGTGGAGCAGATACGCAGTATTTT
CASSPYRGGADTQYF
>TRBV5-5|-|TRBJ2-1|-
TGTGCCAGCAGCTTGGTGTGGACTAGGGGGCGGGATGAGCAGTTCTTC
CASSLVWTRGRDEQFF
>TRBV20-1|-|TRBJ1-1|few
TGCAGTGCCGTTCTTCCGGGACAACCGAACACTGAAGCTTTCTTT
CSAVLPGQPNTEAFF
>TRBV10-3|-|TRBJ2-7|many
TGTGCCATCAGTGGGGATGCCCACGACCTCTACGAGCAGTACTTC
CAISGDAHDLYEQYF
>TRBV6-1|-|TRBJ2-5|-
TGTGCCAGCGGACGCACGGGAACAGGGACGGGGGGAGAGACCCAGTACTTC
CASGRTGTGTGGETQYF
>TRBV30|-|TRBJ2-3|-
TGTGCCTGGAGTGTAGGCTTCACAGATACGCAGTATTTT
CAWSVGFTDTQYF
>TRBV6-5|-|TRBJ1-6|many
TGTGCCAGCAGTTACACCTATAATTCACCCCTCCACTTT
CASSYTYNSPLHF
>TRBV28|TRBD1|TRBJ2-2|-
TGTGCCAGCGGGGGACAGGGAGGAGGCACCGGGGAGCTGTTTTTT
CASGGQGGGTGELFF
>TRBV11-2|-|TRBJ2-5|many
TGTGCCAGCAGCTTAGTAGGTTGGACGGACGCAGCAGAGACCCAGTACTTC
CASSLVGWTDAAETQYF
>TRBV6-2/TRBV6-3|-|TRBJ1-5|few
TGTGCCAGCAGACACGGCGGGAGTAGCAATCAGCCCCAGCATTTT
CASRHGGSSNQPQHF
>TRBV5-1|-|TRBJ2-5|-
TGCGCCAGCAGCCCGGGGGTCGGGGGCCCGTACCAAGAGACCCAGTACTTC
CASSPGVGGPYQETQYF
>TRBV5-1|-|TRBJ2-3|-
TGCGCCAGCAGCTCGCCGACTTCAAATACGCAGTATTTT
CASSSPTSNTQYF
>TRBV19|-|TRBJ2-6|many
TGTGCCAGTAGCCAAGCCCTGGTAGGGACGGGATCTTCGGGGGCCAACGTCCTGACTTTC
CASSQALVGTGSSGANVLTF
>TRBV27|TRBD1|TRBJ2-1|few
TGTGCCAGCAGTTTGCCAACAGGGGGAATAGGCAATGAGCAGTTCTTC
CASSLPTGGIGNEQFF
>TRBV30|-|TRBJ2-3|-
TGTGCCTGGATACCGAGGGGACTTTCGAGGGCAGATACGCAGTATTTT
CAWIPRGLSRADTQYF
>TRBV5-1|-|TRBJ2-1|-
TGCGCCAGCAGCCAGGAGACTATATACAATGAGCAGTTCTTC
CASSQETIYNEQFF
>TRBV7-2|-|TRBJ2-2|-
TGTGCCAGCAGAACCACTCGGGGCCTTCTTACCGGGGAGCTGTTTTTT
CASRTTRGLLTGELFF
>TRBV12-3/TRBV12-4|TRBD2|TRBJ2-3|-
TGTGCCAGCAGTTTTAGCGGGGAGGCTAATACGCAGTATTTT
CASSFSGEANTQYF
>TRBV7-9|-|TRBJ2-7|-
TGTGCCAGCAGCTACTCTACCTACTACGAGCAGTACTTC
CASSYSTYYEQYF
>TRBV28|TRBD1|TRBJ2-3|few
TGTGCCAGCAGCCCAGGGGGCCAAAGCACAGATACGCAGTATTTT
CASSPGGQSTDTQYF
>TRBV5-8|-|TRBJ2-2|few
TGTGCCAGCAGCCCCTACTTGGCGGACACCGGGGAGCTGTTTTTT
CASSPYLADTGELFF
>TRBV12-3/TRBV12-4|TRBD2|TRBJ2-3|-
TGTACCTTCAGTTTAGGGATTAGCGGGGGTAGCACAGATACGCAGTATTTT
CTFSLGISGGSTDTQYF
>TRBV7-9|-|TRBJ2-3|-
TGTGCCAGTAGAAGCCCCAGCACAGATACGCAGTATTTT
CASRSPSTDTQYF
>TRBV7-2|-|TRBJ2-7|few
TGTGCCAGCAGCTTAGGTACACCACCCTACGAGCAGTACTTC
CASSLGTPPYEQYF
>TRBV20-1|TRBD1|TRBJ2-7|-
TGCAGTGCTAGAGATAGGGGGCCACGGAAGCAGTACTTC
CSARDRGPRKQYF
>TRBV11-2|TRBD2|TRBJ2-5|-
TGTGCCAGCAGCTTAGTGGCCGGGACTAGCTGGACCCAAGAGACCCAGTACTTC
CASSLVAGTSWTQETQYF
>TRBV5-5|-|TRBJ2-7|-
TGTGCCAGCAACATTGGGCCGGAAGCCTACGAGCAGTACTTC
CASNIGPEAYEQYF
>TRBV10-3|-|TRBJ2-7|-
TGTGCCATCAGCACCCCGCTGGGGGTCGAGCAGTACTTC
CAISTPLGVEQYF
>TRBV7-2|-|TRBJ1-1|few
TGTGCCAGCAGCACATACGGGGTGAACACTGAAGCTTTCTTT
CASSTYGVNTEAFF